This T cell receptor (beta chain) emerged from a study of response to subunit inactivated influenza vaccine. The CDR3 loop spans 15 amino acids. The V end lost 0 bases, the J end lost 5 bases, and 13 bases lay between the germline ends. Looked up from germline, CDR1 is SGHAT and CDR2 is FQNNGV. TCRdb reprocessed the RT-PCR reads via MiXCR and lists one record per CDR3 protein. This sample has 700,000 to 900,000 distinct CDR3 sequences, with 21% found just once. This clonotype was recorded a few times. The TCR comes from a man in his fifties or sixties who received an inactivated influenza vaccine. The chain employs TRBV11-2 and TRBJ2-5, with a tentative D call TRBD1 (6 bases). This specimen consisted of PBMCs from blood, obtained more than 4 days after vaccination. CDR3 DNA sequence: TGTGCCAGCAGCTTAGATCTGGTTGGGGGCGAGACCCAGTACTTC. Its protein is CASSLDLVGGETQYF.